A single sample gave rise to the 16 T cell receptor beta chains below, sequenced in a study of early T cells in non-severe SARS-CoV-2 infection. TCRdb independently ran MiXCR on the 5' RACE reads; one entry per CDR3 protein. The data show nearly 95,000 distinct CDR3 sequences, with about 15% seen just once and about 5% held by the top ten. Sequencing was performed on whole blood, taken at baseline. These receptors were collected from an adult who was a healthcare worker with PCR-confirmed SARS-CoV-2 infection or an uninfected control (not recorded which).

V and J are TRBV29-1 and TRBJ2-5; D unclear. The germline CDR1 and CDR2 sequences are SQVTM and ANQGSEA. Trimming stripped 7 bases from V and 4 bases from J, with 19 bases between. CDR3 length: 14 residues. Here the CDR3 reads CSALRPEDGETQYF. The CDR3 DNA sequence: TGCAGCGCCCTGAGGCCCGAGGATGGAGAGACCCAGTACTTC.

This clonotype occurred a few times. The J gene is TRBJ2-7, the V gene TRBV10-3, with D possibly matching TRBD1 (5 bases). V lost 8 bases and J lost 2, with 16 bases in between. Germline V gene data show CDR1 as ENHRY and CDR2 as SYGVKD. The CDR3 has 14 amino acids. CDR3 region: CAIGAETNPYEQYF. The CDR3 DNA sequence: TGTGCCATCGGGGCAGAAACAAACCCCTACGAGCAGTACTTC.

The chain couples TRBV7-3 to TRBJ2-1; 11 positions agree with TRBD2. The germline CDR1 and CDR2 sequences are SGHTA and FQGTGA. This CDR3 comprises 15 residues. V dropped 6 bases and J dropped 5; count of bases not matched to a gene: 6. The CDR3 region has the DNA TGTGCCAGCAGTCGTACTAGCGGGAGCAACAATGAGCAGTTCTTC. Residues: CASSRTSGSNNEQFF.

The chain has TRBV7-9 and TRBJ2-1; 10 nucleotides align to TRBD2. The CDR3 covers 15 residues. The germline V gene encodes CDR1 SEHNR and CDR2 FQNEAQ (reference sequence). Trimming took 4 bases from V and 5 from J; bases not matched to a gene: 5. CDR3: CASSYGLADDNEQFF. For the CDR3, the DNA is TGTGCCAGCAGCTATGGACTAGCGGACGACAATGAGCAGTTCTTC.

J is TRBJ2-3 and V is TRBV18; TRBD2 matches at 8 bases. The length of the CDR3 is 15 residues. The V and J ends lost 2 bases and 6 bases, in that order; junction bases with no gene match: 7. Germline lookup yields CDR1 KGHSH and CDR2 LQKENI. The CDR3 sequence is CASSPGAGVVDTQYF. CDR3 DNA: TGTGCCAGCTCACCAGGAGCGGGAGTGGTCGATACGCAGTATTTT.

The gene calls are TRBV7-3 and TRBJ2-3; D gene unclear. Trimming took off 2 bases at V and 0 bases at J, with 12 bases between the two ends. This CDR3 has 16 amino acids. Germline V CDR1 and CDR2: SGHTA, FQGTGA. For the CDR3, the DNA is TGTGCCAGCAGCTTAGGCAAGCTTCATAGCACAGATACGCAGTATTTT. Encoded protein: CASSLGKLHSTDTQYF.

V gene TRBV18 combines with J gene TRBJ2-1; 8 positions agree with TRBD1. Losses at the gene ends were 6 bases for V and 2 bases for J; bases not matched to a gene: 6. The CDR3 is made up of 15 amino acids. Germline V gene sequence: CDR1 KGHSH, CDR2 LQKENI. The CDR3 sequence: CASSQTGVTYNEQFF. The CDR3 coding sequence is TGTGCCAGCTCTCAGACAGGGGTCACCTACAATGAGCAGTTCTTC.

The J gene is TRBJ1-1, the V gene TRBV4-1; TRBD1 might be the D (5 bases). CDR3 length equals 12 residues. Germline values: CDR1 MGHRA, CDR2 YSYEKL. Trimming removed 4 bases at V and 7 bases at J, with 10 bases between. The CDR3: CASSPQGFEAFF. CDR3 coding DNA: TGCGCCAGCAGCCCGCAGGGCTTTGAAGCTTTCTTT.

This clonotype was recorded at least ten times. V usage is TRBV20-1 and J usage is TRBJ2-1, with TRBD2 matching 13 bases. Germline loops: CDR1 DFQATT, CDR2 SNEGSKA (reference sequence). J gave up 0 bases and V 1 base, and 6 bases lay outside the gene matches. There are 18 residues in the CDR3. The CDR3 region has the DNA TGCAGTGCTAGAGCGGGACTAGCGGGAAATAGCTCCTACAATGAGCAGTTCTTC. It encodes CSARAGLAGNSSYNEQFF.

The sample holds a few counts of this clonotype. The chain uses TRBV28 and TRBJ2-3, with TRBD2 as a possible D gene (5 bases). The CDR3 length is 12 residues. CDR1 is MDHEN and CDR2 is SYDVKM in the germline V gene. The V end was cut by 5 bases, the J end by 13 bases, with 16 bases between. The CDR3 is CASSLGGHRKYF. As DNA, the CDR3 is TGTGCCAGCAGTCTGGGCGGGCATAGGAAGTATTTT.

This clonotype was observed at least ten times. CDR3 in DNA: TGTGCCAGCAGCCAAGCCGACAGGGGGCCCTACGAGCAGTACTTC. It translates to CASSQADRGPYEQYF. The rearrangement joins TRBV3-1 to TRBJ2-7; TRBD1 matches at 10 bases. The V and J ends lost 1 base and 2 bases, in that order; junction bases with no gene match: 2. The length of the CDR3 is 15 residues. Germline-derived CDR1 and CDR2 are LGHDT and YNNKEL (reference sequence).

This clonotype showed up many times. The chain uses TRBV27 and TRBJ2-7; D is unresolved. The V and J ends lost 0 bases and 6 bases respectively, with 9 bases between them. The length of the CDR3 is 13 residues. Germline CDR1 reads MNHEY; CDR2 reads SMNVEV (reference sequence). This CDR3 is CASSLSRTAEQYF. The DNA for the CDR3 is TGTGCCAGCAGTTTATCGAGAACAGCCGAGCAGTACTTC.

This chain's CDR3 is CASSFGRENSPLHF. In DNA, the CDR3 is TGTGCCAGCAGCTTCGGACGGGAGAATTCACCCCTCCACTTT. The rearrangement joins TRBV7-9 to TRBJ1-6; no definite D call. The CDR3 consists of 14 residues. Germline assignment: CDR1 SEHNR and CDR2 FQNEAQ (reference sequence). V lost 3 bases to trimming and J lost 7 bases, with 10 bases between them. Filled out from reference TRBV7-9 and TRBJ1-6, the complete variable domain reads DTGVSQNPRHKITKRGQNVTFRCDPISEHNRLYWYRQTLGQGPEFLTYFQNEAQLEKSRLLSDRFSAERPKGSFSTLEIQRTEQGDSAMYLCASSFGRENSPLHFGNGTRLTVT.

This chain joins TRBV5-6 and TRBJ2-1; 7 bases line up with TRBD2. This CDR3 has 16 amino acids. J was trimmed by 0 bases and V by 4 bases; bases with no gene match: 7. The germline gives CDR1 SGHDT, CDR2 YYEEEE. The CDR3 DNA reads TGTGCCAGCAGCGGGAGCGGGACCAGCTCCTACAATGAGCAGTTCTTC. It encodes CASSGSGTSSYNEQFF. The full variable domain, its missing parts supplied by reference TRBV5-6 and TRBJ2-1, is DAGVTQSPTHLIKTRGQQVTLRCSPKSGHDTVSWYQQALGQGPQFIFQYYEEEERQRGNFPDRFSGHQFPNYSSELNVNALLLGDSALYLCASSGSGTSSYNEQFFGPGTRLTVL.

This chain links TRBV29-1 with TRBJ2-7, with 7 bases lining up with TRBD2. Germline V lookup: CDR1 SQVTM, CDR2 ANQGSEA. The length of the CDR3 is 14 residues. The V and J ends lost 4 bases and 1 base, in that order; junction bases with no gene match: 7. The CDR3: CSVGWDYHSYEQYF. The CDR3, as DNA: TGCAGCGTTGGTTGGGACTATCATTCCTACGAGCAGTACTTC.

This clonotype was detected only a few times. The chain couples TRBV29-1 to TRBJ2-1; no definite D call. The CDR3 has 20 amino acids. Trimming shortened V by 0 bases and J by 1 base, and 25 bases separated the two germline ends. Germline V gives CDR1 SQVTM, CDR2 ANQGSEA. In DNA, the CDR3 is TGCAGCGTTGAAGACTCGCCGGACCGCCCCGATCTGCAATCCTACAATGAGCAGTTCTTC. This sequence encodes CSVEDSPDRPDLQSYNEQFF.